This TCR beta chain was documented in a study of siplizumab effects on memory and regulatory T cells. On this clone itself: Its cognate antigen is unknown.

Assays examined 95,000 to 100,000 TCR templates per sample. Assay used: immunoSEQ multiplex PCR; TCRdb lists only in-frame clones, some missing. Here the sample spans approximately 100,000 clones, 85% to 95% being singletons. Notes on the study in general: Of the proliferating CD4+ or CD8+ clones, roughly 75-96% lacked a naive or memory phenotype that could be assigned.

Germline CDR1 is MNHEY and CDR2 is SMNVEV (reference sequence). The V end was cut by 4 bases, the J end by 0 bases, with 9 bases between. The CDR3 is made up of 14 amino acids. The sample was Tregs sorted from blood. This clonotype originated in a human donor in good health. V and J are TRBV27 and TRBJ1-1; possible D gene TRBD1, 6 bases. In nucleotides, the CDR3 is TGTGCCAGCAGTTCCCGGACAGTGAACACTGAAGCTTTCTTT. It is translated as CASSSRTVNTEAFF.